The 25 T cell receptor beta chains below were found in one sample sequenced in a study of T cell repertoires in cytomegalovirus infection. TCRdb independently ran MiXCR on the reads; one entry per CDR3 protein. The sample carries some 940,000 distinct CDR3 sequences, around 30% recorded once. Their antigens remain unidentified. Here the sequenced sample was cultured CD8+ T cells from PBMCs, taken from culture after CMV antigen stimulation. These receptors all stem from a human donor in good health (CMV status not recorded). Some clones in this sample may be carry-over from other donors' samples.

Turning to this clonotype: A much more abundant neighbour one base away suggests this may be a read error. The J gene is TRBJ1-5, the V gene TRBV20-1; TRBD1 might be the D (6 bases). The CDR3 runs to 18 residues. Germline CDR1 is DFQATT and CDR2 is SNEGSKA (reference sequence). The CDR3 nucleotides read TGCAGTGCTAGAAGAAGGGCAGGGGTTCTGAAAAGCAATCACCCCCAGCATTTT. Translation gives CSARRRAGVLKSNHPQHF.

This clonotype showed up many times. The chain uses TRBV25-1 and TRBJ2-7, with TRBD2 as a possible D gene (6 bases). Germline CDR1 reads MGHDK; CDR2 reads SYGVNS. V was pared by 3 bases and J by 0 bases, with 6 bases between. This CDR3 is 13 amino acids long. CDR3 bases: TGTGCCAGCAGTGACGGGGGCTCCTACGAGCAGTACTTC. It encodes CASSDGGSYEQYF.

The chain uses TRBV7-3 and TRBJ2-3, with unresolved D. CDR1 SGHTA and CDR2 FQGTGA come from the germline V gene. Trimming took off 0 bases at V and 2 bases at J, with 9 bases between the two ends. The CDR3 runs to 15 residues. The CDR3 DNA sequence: TGTGCCAGCAGCTTAACCCTAAAAGACACAGATACGCAGTATTTT. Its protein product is CASSLTLKDTDTQYF.

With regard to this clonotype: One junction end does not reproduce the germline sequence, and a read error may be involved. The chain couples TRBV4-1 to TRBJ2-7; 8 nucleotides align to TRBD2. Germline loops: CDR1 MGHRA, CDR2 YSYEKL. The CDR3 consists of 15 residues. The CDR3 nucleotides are TGTGCCAGCAGCCAAGATCGGGGGGGGCTGAACGAGCAGTACTTC. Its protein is CASSQDRGGLNEQYF.

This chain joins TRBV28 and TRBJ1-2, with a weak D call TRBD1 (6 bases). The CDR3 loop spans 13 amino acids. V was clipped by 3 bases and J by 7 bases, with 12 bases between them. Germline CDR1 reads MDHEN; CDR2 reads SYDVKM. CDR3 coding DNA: TGTGCCAGCAGTTTTAAGGCAGGGGCTGGCTACACCTTC. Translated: CASSFKAGAGYTF.

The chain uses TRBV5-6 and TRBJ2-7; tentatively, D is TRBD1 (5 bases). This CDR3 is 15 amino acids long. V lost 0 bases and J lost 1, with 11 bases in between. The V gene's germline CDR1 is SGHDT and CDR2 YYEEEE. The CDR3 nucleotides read TGTGCCAGCAGCTTGGGCAGGGTCGGGTCCTACGAGCAGTACTTC. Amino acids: CASSLGRVGSYEQYF.

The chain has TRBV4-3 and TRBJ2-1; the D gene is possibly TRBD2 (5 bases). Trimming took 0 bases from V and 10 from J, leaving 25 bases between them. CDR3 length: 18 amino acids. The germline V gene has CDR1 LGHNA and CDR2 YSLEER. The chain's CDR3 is CASSQEGAMNALGGEQFF. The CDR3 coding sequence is TGCGCCAGCAGCCAAGAGGGAGCGATGAACGCCCTGGGTGGGGAGCAGTTCTTC.

The chain's CDR3 is CASSQGKAGVGTDTQYF. CDR3 coding DNA: TGTGCCAGCAGCCAAGGCAAGGCGGGGGTGGGCACAGATACGCAGTATTTT. The gene calls are TRBV4-2 and TRBJ2-3; 7 nucleotides align to TRBD2. The ends lost 1 base at V and 1 base at J; junction bases unmatched: 8. The CDR3 loop spans 17 amino acids. Germline V gives CDR1 LGHNA, CDR2 YNFKEQ.

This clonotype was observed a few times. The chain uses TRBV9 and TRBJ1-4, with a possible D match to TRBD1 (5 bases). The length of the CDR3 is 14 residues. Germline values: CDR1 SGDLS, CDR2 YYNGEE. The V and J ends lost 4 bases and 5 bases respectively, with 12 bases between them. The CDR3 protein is CASSLPGTNEKLFF. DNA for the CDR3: TGTGCCAGCAGCCTACCTGGGACCAATGAAAAACTGTTTTTT. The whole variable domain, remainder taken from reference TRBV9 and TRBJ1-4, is DSGVTQTPKHLITATGQRVTLRCSPRSGDLSVYWYQQSLDQGLQFLIQYYNGEERAKGNILERFSAQQFPDLHSELNLSSLELGDSALYFCASSLPGTNEKLFFGSGTQLSVL.

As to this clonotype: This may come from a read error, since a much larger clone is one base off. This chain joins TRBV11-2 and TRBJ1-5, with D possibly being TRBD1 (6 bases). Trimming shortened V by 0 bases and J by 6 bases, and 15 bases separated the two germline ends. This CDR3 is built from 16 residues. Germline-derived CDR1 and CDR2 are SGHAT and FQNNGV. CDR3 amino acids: CASSLEGGPGVQPQHF. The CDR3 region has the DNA TGTGCCAGCAGCTTAGAGGGGGGGCCAGGAGTTCAGCCCCAGCATTTT.

CDR3 nucleotides: TGTGCCAGCAGTTTACTCCTAGCGGGGGACCACCAAGAGACCCAGTACTTC. Amino acid sequence: CASSLLLAGDHQETQYF. The gene calls are TRBV12-3 or TRBV12-4 and TRBJ2-5; TRBD2 agrees at 10 bases. This CDR3 is built from 17 residues. V shed 2 bases, J shed 0 bases, and the junction held 6 bases outside the gene matches.

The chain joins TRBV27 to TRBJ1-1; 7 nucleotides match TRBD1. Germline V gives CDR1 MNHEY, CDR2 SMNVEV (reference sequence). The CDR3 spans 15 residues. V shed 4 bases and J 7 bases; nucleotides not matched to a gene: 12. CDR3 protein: CASSSPGGREDEAFF. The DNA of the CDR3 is TGTGCCAGCAGTTCACCAGGGGGTAGGGAGGATGAAGCTTTCTTT.

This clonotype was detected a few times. The CDR3 nucleotides read TGTGCCAGCTCACCAAAGCGGGCGAAGGAGGCTTTCTTT. Its translation is CASSPKRAKEAFF. The chain links TRBV18 to TRBJ1-1; D gene uncertain. CDR3 length: 13 amino acids. CDR1 is KGHSH and CDR2 is LQKENI in the germline V gene. Trimming removed 2 bases at V and 11 bases at J, with 15 bases between.

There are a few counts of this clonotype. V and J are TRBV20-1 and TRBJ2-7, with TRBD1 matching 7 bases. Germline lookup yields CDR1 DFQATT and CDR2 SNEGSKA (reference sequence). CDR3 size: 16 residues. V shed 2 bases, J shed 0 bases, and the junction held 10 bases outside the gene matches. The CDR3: CSARPGTAISSYEQYF. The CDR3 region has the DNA TGCAGTGCTAGACCCGGGACAGCTATTTCCTCCTACGAGCAGTACTTC.

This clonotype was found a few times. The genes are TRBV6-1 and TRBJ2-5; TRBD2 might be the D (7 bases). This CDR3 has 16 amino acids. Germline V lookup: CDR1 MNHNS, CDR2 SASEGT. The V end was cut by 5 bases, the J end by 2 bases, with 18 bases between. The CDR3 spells CASSPWEGGKQETQYF. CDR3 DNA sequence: TGTGCCAGCAGTCCATGGGAGGGGGGTAAGCAAGAGACCCAGTACTTC.

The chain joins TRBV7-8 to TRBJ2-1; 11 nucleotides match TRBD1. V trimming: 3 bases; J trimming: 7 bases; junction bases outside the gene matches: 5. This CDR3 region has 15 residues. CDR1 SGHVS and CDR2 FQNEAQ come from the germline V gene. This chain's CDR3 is CASSFGQGAVNEQFF. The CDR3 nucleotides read TGTGCCAGCAGCTTTGGACAGGGGGCGGTAAATGAGCAGTTCTTC.

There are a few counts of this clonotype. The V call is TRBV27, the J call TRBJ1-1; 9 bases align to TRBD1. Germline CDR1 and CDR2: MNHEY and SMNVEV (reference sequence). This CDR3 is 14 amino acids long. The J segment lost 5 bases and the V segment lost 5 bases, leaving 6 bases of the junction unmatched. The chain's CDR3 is CASSLTGGKTEAFF. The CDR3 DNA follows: TGTGCCAGCAGTCTTACAGGGGGCAAGACTGAAGCTTTCTTT.

In nucleotides, the CDR3 is TGTGCCACCAGCAGAGAAAGGGATCTCAGGGAGCCCCAGCATTTT. Translation gives CATSRERDLREPQHF. The gene calls are TRBV15 and TRBJ1-5; perhaps TRBD1 as D (5 bases). Per the germline V gene, CDR1 is LNHNV and CDR2 is YYDKDF (reference sequence). The CDR3 runs 15 residues. The ends were cut back, 0 bases at V and 8 bases at J, with 14 bases in the middle.

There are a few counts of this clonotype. The CDR3 sequence: CASSKQGAQETQYF. The CDR3 nucleotides are TGTGCCAGCAGCAAACAGGGAGCTCAAGAGACCCAGTACTTC. The chain links TRBV7-9 to TRBJ2-5; maybe TRBD1 (6 bases). Germline V gives CDR1 SEHNR, CDR2 FQNEAQ (reference sequence). The CDR3 is made up of 14 amino acids. Trimming took off 5 bases at V and 2 bases at J, with 12 bases between the two ends.

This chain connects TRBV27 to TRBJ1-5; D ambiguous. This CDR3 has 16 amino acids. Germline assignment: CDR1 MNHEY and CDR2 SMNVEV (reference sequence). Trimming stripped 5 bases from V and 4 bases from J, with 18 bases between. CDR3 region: CASSPSVGDANQPQHF. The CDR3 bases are TGTGCCAGCAGTCCTTCTGTAGGCGACGCAAATCAGCCCCAGCATTTT.

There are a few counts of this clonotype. In DNA form, the CDR3 reads TGTGCCAGCAGTAGTCCGGACAGGCCCTACGAGCAGTACGTC. The encoded protein is CASSSPDRPYEQYV. This chain links TRBV7-4 with TRBJ2-7; TRBD1 matches at 7 bases. Germline loops: CDR1 SGHVT, CDR2 SQSDAQ. The ends lost 6 bases at V and 2 bases at J; junction bases unmatched: 7. This CDR3 is built from 14 residues.

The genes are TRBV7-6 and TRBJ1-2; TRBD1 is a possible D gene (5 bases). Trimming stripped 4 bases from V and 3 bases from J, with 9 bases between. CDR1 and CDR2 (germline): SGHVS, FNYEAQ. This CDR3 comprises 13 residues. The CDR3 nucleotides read TGTGCCAGCAGCTCGACAGTATACTATGGCTACACCTTC. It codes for CASSSTVYYGYTF.

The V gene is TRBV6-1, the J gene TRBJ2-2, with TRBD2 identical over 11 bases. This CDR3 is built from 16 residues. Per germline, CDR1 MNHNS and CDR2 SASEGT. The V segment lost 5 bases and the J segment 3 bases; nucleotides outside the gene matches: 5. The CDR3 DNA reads TGTGCCAGCAGTTCTAGCGGGGGGCGGTACACCGGGGAGCTGTTTTTT. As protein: CASSSSGGRYTGELFF.

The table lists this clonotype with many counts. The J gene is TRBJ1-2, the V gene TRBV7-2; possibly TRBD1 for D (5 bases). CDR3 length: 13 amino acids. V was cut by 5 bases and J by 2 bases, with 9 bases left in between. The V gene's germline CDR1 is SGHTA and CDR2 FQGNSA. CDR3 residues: CASSKDSNYGYTF. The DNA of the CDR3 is TGTGCCAGCAGCAAAGACAGCAACTATGGCTACACCTTC.

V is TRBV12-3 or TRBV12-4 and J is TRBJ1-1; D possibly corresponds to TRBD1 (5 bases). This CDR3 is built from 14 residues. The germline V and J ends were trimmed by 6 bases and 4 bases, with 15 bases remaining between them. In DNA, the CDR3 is TGTGCCAGCAGCCGACAGTGGGGGGTCACTGAAGCTTTCTTT. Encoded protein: CASSRQWGVTEAFF.